The 21 T cell receptor beta chains presented below share a single source sample, sequenced in a study of graft-versus-host responses after intestinal transplantation. The antigens for these receptors are not known. TCRdb's table, derived via immunoSEQ multiplex PCR, lists solely in-frame clones and lacks some. The sample holds about 91,000 clones, approximately 90% seen once. Sample: unstimulated CD4+ T cells sorted from spleen or lymph node cells, taken before transplant. The receptors originated from a human donor who was the organ donor for an intestinal transplant.

The chain carries TRBV10-3 and TRBJ2-1; possibly TRBD2 for D (6 bases). Germline V gene sequence: CDR1 ENHRY, CDR2 SYGVKD. The CDR3 totals 16 residues. The ends were cut back, 4 bases at V and 4 bases at J, with 17 bases in the middle. The CDR3 region has the DNA TGTGCCATCAGTGGGGACGGTAGCGGAGTTTACAATGAGCAGTTCTTC. Residues: CAISGDGSGVYNEQFF.

The chain recombines TRBV25-1 with TRBJ1-2, with 7 bases fitting TRBD1. The ends lost 5 bases at V and 4 bases at J; junction bases unmatched: 1. The CDR3 spans 12 residues. CDR1 MGHDK and CDR2 SYGVNS come from the germline V gene. The CDR3 is CASSPGGYGYTF. CDR3 coding DNA: TGTGCCAGCAGTCCAGGGGGCTATGGCTACACCTTC.

The gene calls are TRBV6-5 and TRBJ2-2, with 11 bases aligning to TRBD1. This CDR3 region has 16 residues. Per the germline V gene, CDR1 is MNHEY and CDR2 is SVGAGI. Losses at the gene ends were 1 base for V and 8 bases for J; bases not matched to a gene: 6. CDR3 protein: CASSYFGQGASGELFF. CDR3 DNA: TGTGCCAGCAGTTACTTCGGACAGGGGGCTAGTGGGGAGCTGTTTTTT.

The V and J genes are TRBV7-6 and TRBJ2-7, with TRBD1 as a possible D gene (6 bases). The CDR3 has 14 amino acids. Per germline, CDR1 SGHVS and CDR2 FNYEAQ. V was clipped by 3 bases and J by 2 bases, with 11 bases between them. CDR3: CASSLDSIAYEQYF. Here the CDR3 DNA reads TGTGCCAGCAGCTTGGACAGTATCGCCTACGAGCAGTACTTC.

The rearrangement links TRBV6-5 to TRBJ1-3; D gene ambiguous. This CDR3 has 14 amino acids. The V and J ends lost 6 bases and 3 bases respectively, with 12 bases between them. The V gene's germline CDR1 is MNHEY and CDR2 SVGAGI. The DNA of the CDR3 is TGTGCCAGCAGCCCGGTCGACTTTGGAAACACCATATATTTT. This encodes CASSPVDFGNTIYF.

V is TRBV7-9 and J is TRBJ2-5, with TRBD1 identical over 8 bases. The CDR3 totals 15 residues. The trim removed 5 bases at V and 3 bases at J, leaving 8 bases unmatched. Germline CDR1 is SEHNR and CDR2 is FQNEAQ (reference sequence). CDR3: CASSHRDRRKETQYF. The DNA of the CDR3 is TGTGCCAGCAGCCACCGGGACAGGCGAAAAGAGACCCAGTACTTC.

The chain carries TRBV6-5 and TRBJ1-2, with 7 bases that match TRBD1. Trimming took 6 bases from V and 2 from J; bases not matched to a gene: 3. The CDR3 totals 13 residues. Germline CDR1 and CDR2: MNHEY and SVGAGI. CDR3: CASSRGQNYGYTF. CDR3 DNA sequence: TGTGCCAGCAGCCGGGGACAGAACTATGGCTACACCTTC.

J is TRBJ2-3 and V is TRBV4-1; D may be TRBD1 (6 bases). The CDR3 totals 16 residues. Germline V gene sequence: CDR1 MGHRA, CDR2 YSYEKL. Trimming cost V 0 bases and J 4 bases, with 14 bases left between them. DNA of the CDR3: TGCGCCAGCAGCCAAGATAGGGGGTTGAAGGCAGATACGCAGTATTTT. Amino acid sequence: CASSQDRGLKADTQYF.

This chain uses TRBV9 with TRBJ2-6; TRBD2 agrees at 9 bases. After removal of 7 bases from V and 1 base from J, the junction contained 3 bases not matched to a gene. The CDR3 covers 15 residues. Germline CDR1 is SGDLS and CDR2 is YYNGEE. CDR3 bases: TGTGCCAGCGGCGGGGGGGGTTCTGGGGCCAACGTCCTGACTTTC. The encoded protein is CASGGGGSGANVLTF.

The gene calls are TRBV5-4 and TRBJ2-3; D not certain. V lost 0 bases and J 3 bases, leaving 8 bases between the germline ends. The CDR3 runs to 14 residues. CDR1 is SGHNT, CDR2 YYREEE, per germline (reference sequence). Here the CDR3 reads CASSLAEITDTQYF. CDR3 nucleotides: TGTGCCAGCAGCTTGGCGGAGATTACAGATACGCAGTATTTT.

The chain employs TRBV5-4 and TRBJ1-1, with D maybe TRBD1 (5 bases). Trimming removed 2 bases from V and 1 base from J, with 12 bases in between. The CDR3 extends over 15 amino acids. Germline lookup yields CDR1 SGHNT and CDR2 YYREEE (reference sequence). CDR3 bases: TGTGCCAGCAGCTTACAGGTAGCTTGGAACACTGAAGCTTTCTTT. Residues: CASSLQVAWNTEAFF.

The gene calls are TRBV6-1 and TRBJ2-1; 12 nucleotides line up with TRBD2. Trimming took 4 bases from V and 2 from J; bases not matched to a gene: 3. The CDR3 runs 16 residues. Germline lookup yields CDR1 MNHNS and CDR2 SASEGT. The CDR3 here is CASSASSGRAYNEQFF. The DNA for the CDR3 is TGTGCCAGCAGTGCGTCTAGCGGGAGGGCCTACAATGAGCAGTTCTTC.

V gene TRBV30 combines with J gene TRBJ2-6, with D perhaps TRBD1 (6 bases). The CDR3 spans 16 residues. CDR1 GTSNPN and CDR2 SVGIG come from the germline V gene (reference sequence). V was pared by 2 bases and J by 2 bases, with 13 bases between. This CDR3 is CAWSYLSGAGANVLTF. The CDR3 DNA reads TGTGCCTGGAGTTACCTCTCAGGGGCTGGGGCCAACGTCCTGACTTTC.

This chain uses TRBV27 with TRBJ2-7, with 7 bases aligning to TRBD2. This CDR3 comprises 17 residues. V dropped 2 bases and J dropped 3; count of bases not matched to a gene: 13. Germline CDR1 reads MNHEY; CDR2 reads SMNVEV (reference sequence). CDR3 bases: TGTGCCAGCAGTTTAGCTGGGGGGGGGTTCGTCCTCTACGAGCAGTACTTC. This codes for CASSLAGGGFVLYEQYF.

This chain's CDR3 is CASGTGLTGELFF. In DNA, the CDR3 is TGCGCCAGCGGGACAGGTTTGACCGGGGAGCTGTTTTTT. J is TRBJ2-2 and V is TRBV10-1; 8 bases align to TRBD1. The CDR3 has 13 residues. With V trimmed by 8 bases and J by 5 bases, 4 bases remained unmatched. CDR1 and CDR2 from the germline V gene are WNHNN and SYGVQD (reference sequence).

This chain uses TRBV10-3 with TRBJ1-1, with TRBD1 matching over 7 bases. Germline V gives CDR1 ENHRY, CDR2 SYGVKD. V shed 4 bases and J 1 base; nucleotides not matched to a gene: 3. The CDR3 has 14 amino acids. CDR3 protein: CAISVRDRNTEAFF. The CDR3 nucleotides are TGTGCCATCAGTGTCCGGGACAGGAACACTGAAGCTTTCTTT.

This clone showed up just once. The CDR3: CAISPGQGGETQYF. For the CDR3, the DNA is TGTGCCATCAGTCCGGGACAGGGGGGAGAGACCCAGTACTTC. This rearrangement joins TRBV10-3 to TRBJ2-5; 11 bases align to TRBD1. Per germline, CDR1 ENHRY and CDR2 SYGVKD. Unmatched junction bases numbered 3, after V lost 5 bases and J lost 4 bases. The CDR3 length is 14 residues.

The chain joins TRBV19 to TRBJ2-1, with a weak D call TRBD2 (5 bases). The CDR3 has 15 residues. The germline V and J ends were trimmed by 4 bases and 7 bases, with 17 bases remaining between them. Per the germline V gene, CDR1 is LNHDA and CDR2 is SQIVND (reference sequence). DNA for the CDR3: TGTGCCAGTAGTAGTGAGGGCCTCCCAGTAAATGAGCAGTTCTTC. Translation: CASSSEGLPVNEQFF.

V is TRBV7-8 and J is TRBJ2-7; no definite D call. The germline V and J ends were trimmed by 3 bases and 3 bases, with 18 bases remaining between them. The germline V gene has CDR1 SGHVS and CDR2 FQNEAQ. The CDR3 covers 16 residues. The CDR3 DNA follows: TGTGCCAGCAGCTTGAATTTTGCCCTAGAAAACTACGAGCAGTACTTC. Protein: CASSLNFALENYEQYF.

The chain joins TRBV4-2 to TRBJ1-2; D remains unclear. This CDR3 contains 13 residues. From germline, CDR1 is LGHNA and CDR2 YNFKEQ. Trimming stripped 4 bases from V and 2 bases from J, with 8 bases between. CDR3 in DNA: TGTGCCAGCAGCCGAGACGGGAACTATGGCTACACCTTC. This encodes CASSRDGNYGYTF.

The rearrangement joins TRBV19 to TRBJ2-3; TRBD2 aligns across 7 bases. Unmatched junction bases numbered 1, after V lost 3 bases and J lost 1 base. The CDR3 has 14 residues. Germline V gene data show CDR1 as LNHDA and CDR2 as SQIVND (reference sequence). The CDR3 DNA reads as TGTGCCAGTAGTATCCTAGCGGGCACAGATACGCAGTATTTT. Translation gives CASSILAGTDTQYF.